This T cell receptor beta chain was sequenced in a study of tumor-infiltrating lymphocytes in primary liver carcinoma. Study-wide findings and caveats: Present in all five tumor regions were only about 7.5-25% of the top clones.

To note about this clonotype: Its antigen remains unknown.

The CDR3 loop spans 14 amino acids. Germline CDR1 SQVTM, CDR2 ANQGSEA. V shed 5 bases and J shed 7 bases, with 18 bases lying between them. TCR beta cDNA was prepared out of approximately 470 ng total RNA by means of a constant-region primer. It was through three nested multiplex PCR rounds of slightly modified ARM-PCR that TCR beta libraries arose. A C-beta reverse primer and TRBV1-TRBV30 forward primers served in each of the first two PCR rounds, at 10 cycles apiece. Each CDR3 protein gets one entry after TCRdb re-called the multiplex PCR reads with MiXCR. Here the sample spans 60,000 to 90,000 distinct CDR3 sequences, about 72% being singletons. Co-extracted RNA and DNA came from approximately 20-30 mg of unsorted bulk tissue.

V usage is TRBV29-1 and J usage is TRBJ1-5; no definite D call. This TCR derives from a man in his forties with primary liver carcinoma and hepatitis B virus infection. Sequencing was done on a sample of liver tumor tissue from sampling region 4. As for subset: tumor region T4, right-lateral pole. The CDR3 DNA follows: TGCAGCGTTCGAGCGGTAGTGTTGGAACAGCCCCAGCATTTT. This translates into CSVRAVVLEQPQHF. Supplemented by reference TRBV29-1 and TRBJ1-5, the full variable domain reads SAVISQKPSRDICQRGTSLTIQCQVDSQVTMMFWYRQQPGQSLTLIATANQGSEATYESGFVIDKFPISRPNLTFSTLTVSNMSPEDSSIYLCSVRAVVLEQPQHFGDGTRLSIL.